This T cell receptor beta chain was identified during a study of identical twins. Overall study results and limits: It was possible that invariant MAIT and iNKT cells partly confounded the zero-insertion analyses.

TCRdb processed the 5' RACE reads anew with MiXCR; each CDR3 protein has one entry. This table has around 960,000 distinct CDR3 sequences, roughly an eighth appearing once. This CDR3 is built from 15 residues. Germline CDR1 SGHRS, CDR2 YFSETQ. This clonotype was picked up many times. Its cognate antigen is unknown. An end of the junction differs from the germline gene, which may be a read error. These same records also appear under a second study, on yellow fever vaccine responses in identical twins. That work adds: Reportedly, twins showed a vaccine T cell response that looked partly convergent and partly personalized.

The chain has TRBV5-1 and TRBJ2-2; perhaps TRBD1 as D (6 bases). The TCR sequence derives from a woman younger than 30 in good health. Sequenced material: PBMCs. The CDR3 here is CASSLAQGNTGELFF. CDR3 in DNA: TGTGCCAGCAGCTTAGCACAGGGTAACACCGGGGAGCTGTTTTTT.